One and the same sample provided the 10 T cell receptor beta chains below, sequenced in a study of cytomegalovirus exposure and HLA in healthy donors. The PCR ran on 60 Vbeta and 13 Jbeta primers. Only in-frame clones appear in the TCRdb table, and some are missing; sequencing was by immunoSEQ multiplex PCR. The sample holds about 160,000 clones; 79% are singletons and the top ten take roughly 6.8%. The source material was PBMCs. All receptors come from a man between 45 and 60 years old in good health and CMV-seropositive.

CDR3 in DNA: TGTGCCAGCAGCTTGAGACTAGCGATAAATGAGCAGTTCTTC. It codes for CASSLRLAINEQFF. This chain joins TRBV7-9 and TRBJ2-1; 8 bases match TRBD2. In germline, CDR1 is SEHNR, CDR2 FQNEAQ (reference sequence). The CDR3 length is 14 residues. The junction had 5 bases not matched to a gene; V was cut back by 3 bases and J by 7 bases.

The chain carries TRBV5-4 and TRBJ2-1; 10 bases are a match to TRBD2. From germline, CDR1 is SGHNT and CDR2 YYREEE (reference sequence). After removal of 4 bases from V and 8 bases from J, the junction contained 12 bases not matched to a gene. The CDR3 consists of 16 residues. CDR3 sequence (DNA): TGTGCCAGCAGCGGCGGGCTAGCGGGAGCTTCCCATGAGCAGTTCTTC. It encodes CASSGGLAGASHEQFF. Using reference TRBV5-4 and TRBJ2-1 for the parts outside the CDR3, the full variable domain is ETGVTQSPTHLIKTRGQQVTLRCSSQSGHNTVSWYQQALGQGPQFIFQYYREEENGRGNFPPRFSGLQFPNYSSELNVNALELDDSALYLCASSGGLAGASHEQFFGPGTRLTVL.

V is TRBV5-1 and J is TRBJ2-3; maybe TRBD2 (6 bases). Trimming stripped 1 base from V and 4 bases from J, with 10 bases between. Germline V gives CDR1 SGHRS, CDR2 YFSETQ. The CDR3 runs to 14 residues. This CDR3 reads CASSLTPGADTQYF. CDR3 DNA sequence: TGCGCCAGCAGCTTGACCCCGGGGGCAGATACGCAGTATTTT. Full variable domain (rest looked up from reference TRBV5-1 and TRBJ2-3): KAGVTQTPRYLIKTRGQQVTLSCSPISGHRSVSWYQQTPGQGLQFLFEYFSETQRNKGNFPGRFSGRQFSNSRSEMNVSTLELGDSALYLCASSLTPGADTQYFGPGTRLTVL.

Details on this clone: Relative to the germline gene, one junction end is altered; a read error may explain this. The J gene is TRBJ1-2, the V gene TRBV7-8; no clear D. The CDR3 is made up of 13 amino acids. Germline lookup yields CDR1 SGHVS and CDR2 FQNEAQ. The chain's CDR3 is CASTLGRHYGYTF. The DNA for the CDR3 is TGTGCCAGCACCTTAGGGAGACACTATGGCTACACCTTC.

The chain has TRBV6-5 and TRBJ2-1, with 7 positions matching TRBD1. Per germline, CDR1 MNHEY and CDR2 SVGAGI. The CDR3 totals 14 residues. The J segment lost 15 bases and the V segment lost 2 bases, leaving 13 bases of the junction unmatched. CDR3 residues: CASSYTLKTGRRFF. The DNA for the CDR3 is TGTGCCAGCAGTTACACGCTTAAGACAGGGCGACGGTTCTTC.

V usage is TRBV2 and J usage is TRBJ1-2; TRBD1 matches 10 bases. The ends lost 4 bases at V and 7 bases at J; junction bases unmatched: 6. Germline V lookup: CDR1 SNHLY, CDR2 FYNNEI. The CDR3 is 14 amino acids. The CDR3 nucleotides read TGTGCCAGCAGTGTGGGACAGGGGTTCTCTGGCTACACCTTC. Amino acids: CASSVGQGFSGYTF. The entire variable domain, with the rest obtained from reference TRBV2 and TRBJ1-2, is as follows: EPEVTQTPSHQVTQMGQEVILRCVPISNHLYFYWYRQILGQKVEFLVSFYNNEISEKSEIFDDQFSVERPDGSNFTLKIRSTKLEDSAMYFCASSVGQGFSGYTFGSGTRLTVV.

J is TRBJ2-1 and V is TRBV9, with 14 positions matching TRBD2. Germline CDR1 and CDR2: SGDLS and YYNGEE. CDR3 size: 20 residues. V trimming: 4 bases; J trimming: 0 bases; junction bases outside the gene matches: 12. CDR3 sequence reads: CASSLRSGLAGVPSYNEQFF. The CDR3 DNA is TGTGCCAGCAGCCTCCGATCGGGACTAGCGGGAGTACCCTCCTACAATGAGCAGTTCTTC.

This sequence joins TRBV28 and TRBJ2-2; TRBD2 agrees at 8 bases. The CDR3 extends over 15 amino acids. The V gene's germline CDR1 is MDHEN and CDR2 SYDVKM. The junction had 11 bases not matched to a gene; V was cut back by 7 bases and J by 7 bases. CDR3 sequence (DNA): TGTGCCAGCACCTCAGGACTAGCTTCCTTCGGGGAGCTGTTTTTT. Its protein is CASTSGLASFGELFF.

A few counts support this clone. The chain links TRBV5-4 to TRBJ2-7; 10 nucleotides match TRBD1. The V gene's germline CDR1 is SGHNT and CDR2 YYREEE (reference sequence). The CDR3 sequence is 18 residues long. J was trimmed by 3 bases and V by 3 bases; bases with no gene match: 15. CDR3 sequence reads: CASSYGMEGTGVNYEQYF. The CDR3, as DNA: TGTGCCAGCAGCTACGGAATGGAAGGGACAGGGGTGAACTACGAGCAGTACTTC.

CDR3 in amino acids: CASSQAGGLYEQFF. The CDR3 DNA reads as TGTGCCAGCAGCCAAGCGGGAGGACTTTATGAGCAGTTCTTC. The V and J genes are TRBV11-2 and TRBJ2-1; 9 positions agree with TRBD2. The CDR3 runs 14 residues. CDR1 and CDR2 from the germline V gene are SGHAT and FQNNGV. V shed 5 bases and J 8 bases; nucleotides not matched to a gene: 7.